These T cell receptor beta chains were read from a single sample in a study of chemoradiotherapy in HPV16-positive cancers. Generated by immunoSEQ multiplex PCR, the TCRdb table keeps only in-frame clones and is missing some. Of over 10,000 clones listed, 65% to 85% were seen once; the top ten hold roughly 7%. The sample was acquired from a patient who underwent chemoradiotherapy. These receptors all stem from a human donor with HPV-associated anogenital cancer. Both conserved end residues are part of each CDR3. The D gene is left open where the match is weak. Size is omitted from some rows. Given values are once, few, many or a class for expanded clones.

>TRBD2|TRBV27|TRBJ2-1|-
TGTGCCAGCAGCCGGGGACTAAAGCCGGGACTAGCGGGAGTTGAGCAGTTCTTC
CASSRGLKPGLAGVEQFF
>TRBD1|TRBV27|TRBJ1-1|-
TGTGCCAGCAGACCCGGCCTAGGGGGCTCGGGCACTGAAGCTTTCTTT
CASRPGLGGSGTEAFF
>TRBD2|TRBV5-6|TRBJ2-7|-
TGTGCCAGCAGCCCGGGAGGAGCGGGAGGTTTCTCCGAGCAGTACTTC
CASSPGGAGGFSEQYF
>-|TRBV28|TRBJ1-2|-
TGTGCCAGCAGTTCCCCAGGGCAATACTTTGGCTACACCTTC
CASSSPGQYFGYTF
>-|TRBV7-7|TRBJ1-1|-
TGTGCTAGCAGCTTAGGCAGCAACACTGAAGCTTTCTTT
CASSLGSNTEAFF
>TRBD1|TRBV7-9|TRBJ1-1|-
TGTGCCAGCAGCCTACGGACAGGGACGAACACTGAAGCTTTCTTT
CASSLRTGTNTEAFF
>TRBD2|TRBV5-6|TRBJ2-5|-
TGTGCCAGCAGCCCGGATACTAGCGGCACGTACCAAGAGACCCAGTACTTC
CASSPDTSGTYQETQYF
>TRBD1|TRBV6-6|TRBJ1-5|-
TGTGCCAGCAGTGGACAGGATTATCAGCCCCAGCATTTT
CASSGQDYQPQHF
>-|TRBV27|TRBJ1-5|-
TGTGCATCCCGGGACAAAAATTATAGCAATCAGCCCCAGCATTTT
CASRDKNYSNQPQHF
>TRBD2|TRBV7-9|TRBJ2-1|-
TGTGCCAGCAGGACTAGCGGGAGCCACTACAATGAGCAGTTCTTC
CASRTSGSHYNEQFF
>TRBD1|TRBV7-2|TRBJ2-7|-
TGTGCCAGCAGCTGGGGGACAGCCTACGAGCAGTACTTC
CASSWGTAYEQYF
>-|TRBV4-3|TRBJ2-1|-
TGCGCCAGCAGCCAAGACCCTCTGGTGAGCTCCTACAATGAGCAGTTCTTC
CASSQDPLVSSYNEQFF
>-|TRBV6-9|TRBJ2-1|few
TGTGCCAGCAGTTATAATCGGGAGTGGGATGAGCAGTTCTTC
CASSYNREWDEQFF
>-|TRBV5-1|TRBJ2-3|-
TGCGCCAGCAGCCTCAACACAGATACGCAGTATTTT
CASSLNTDTQYF
>-|TRBV7-3|TRBJ1-2|-
TGTGCCAGCAGCTCGGGACTGCGGGGTGGCTACACCTTC
CASSSGLRGGYTF
>-|TRBV4-3|TRBJ1-3|-
TGCGCCAGCAGCCAAGATGCGTACAGACTGAGCTCTGGAAACACCATATATTTT
CASSQDAYRLSSGNTIYF
>TRBD1|TRBV5-6|TRBJ2-1|-
TGTGCCAGCAGTTTGGACAGGGGTCTCGGCAATGAGCAGTTCTTC
CASSLDRGLGNEQFF
>TRBD2|TRBV28|TRBJ2-1|few
TGTGCCAGCACTATCGATAGCGGGAGAGTCAATGAGCAGTTCTTC
CASTIDSGRVNEQFF
>-|TRBV18|TRBJ1-4|once
TGTGCCAGCTCACCGGGCGCAGGAACTAATGAAAAACTGTTTTTT
CASSPGAGTNEKLFF
>TRBD1|TRBV27|TRBJ2-2|once
TGTGCCACAAGGACAGGGACTAACACCGGGGAGCTGTTTTTT
CATRTGTNTGELFF
>-|TRBV5-1|TRBJ2-1|-
TGCGCCAGCAGCTTGGCCAACAGGCACAATGAGCAGTTCTTC
CASSLANRHNEQFF
>TRBD1|TRBV10-3|TRBJ1-5|few
TGTGCCATTAGCCTCGACAGGGATCAGCCCCAGCATTTT
CAISLDRDQPQHF
>TRBD1|TRBV7-3|TRBJ2-2|-
TGTGCCAGCAGAAAAGGGGGGACAGGGCCGTTAGGCGGGGAGCTGTTTTTT
CASRKGGTGPLGGELFF
>-|TRBV27|TRBJ2-3|-
TGTGCCAGCAGTTTATACCCGGTCGATACGCAGTATTTT
CASSLYPVDTQYF
>TRBD1|TRBV28|TRBJ1-3|-
TGTGCCAGCAGTCCTGGACAGGTGGACTCTGGAAACACCATATATTTT
CASSPGQVDSGNTIYF
>TRBD1|TRBV28|TRBJ2-2|-
TGTGCCAGCAATCAGCAGGGGGTGGGCACCGGGGAGCTGTTTTTT
CASNQQGVGTGELFF
>-|TRBV27|TRBJ1-1|once
TGTGCCAGCAGTTTAAGGCAAGGGAACACTGAAGCTTTCTTT
CASSLRQGNTEAFF
>-|TRBV25-1|TRBJ1-2|-
TGTGCCAGTGAGGACGTAAGCTATGGCTACACCTTC
CASEDVSYGYTF
>TRBD1|TRBV4-3|TRBJ1-4|-
TGCGCCAGCAGCCGGTCATCTACCGGGACAGGGGGTGAAAAACTGTTTTTT
CASSRSSTGTGGEKLFF
>-|TRBV21-1|TRBJ2-3|few
TGTGCCAGCAGCAAAGCAAGGCTAGCGGGAGGGCGGACAGATACGCAGTATTTT
CASSKARLAGGRTDTQYF
>-|TRBV11-3|TRBJ2-5|-
TGTGCCAGCAGCTTAGGCGGTTTTAGCGTCTCCACCCAAGAGACCCAGTACTTC
CASSLGGFSVSTQETQYF
>-|TRBV19|TRBJ2-1|-
TGTGCCAGTAGTATCAAAATACTATCCGATGAGCAGTTCTTC
CASSIKILSDEQFF
>-|TRBV27|TRBJ2-7|few
TGTGCCAGCACCGGACGGGAGCACGAGCAGTACTTC
CASTGREHEQYF
>-|TRBV11-2|TRBJ2-5|-
TGTGCCAGCAGCTTTGGAGCGGCAGTGAGGCAAGAGACCCAGTACTTC
CASSFGAAVRQETQYF
>TRBD2|TRBV5-3|TRBJ2-1|few
TGTGCCAGAAGCTTGGCCGGGACTAGCGGGAGGGCCTACAATGAGCAGTTCTTC
CARSLAGTSGRAYNEQFF
>TRBD1|TRBV27|TRBJ2-7|few
TGTGCCAGCAGAACGTTACAGGGGTACGAGCAGTACTTC
CASRTLQGYEQYF
>TRBD1|TRBV7-9|TRBJ1-1|-
TGTGCCAGCAGCGGAGACAGGGCCCCTGAAGCTTTCTTT
CASSGDRAPEAFF
>-|TRBV7-8|TRBJ2-2|-
TGTGCCAGCAGCTTTAACACCGGGGAGCTGTTTTTT
CASSFNTGELFF
>TRBD1|TRBV9|TRBJ2-3|-
TGTGCCAGCAGCCTCAGACAGGGAGAAGGCACAGATACGCAGTATTTT
CASSLRQGEGTDTQYF
>-|TRBV18|TRBJ2-5|-
TGTGCCAGCTCACCTGGAGGCGAGACCCAGTACTTC
CASSPGGETQYF
>-|TRBV9|TRBJ1-2|-
TGTGCCAGCAGCGGCGCCACAGTTGGCTACACCTTC
CASSGATVGYTF
>TRBD2|TRBV18|TRBJ2-3|large
TGTGCCAGCTCACCACATCGAGTAGCGGGAGCCCACACAGATACGCAGTATTTT
CASSPHRVAGAHTDTQYF
>-|TRBV28|TRBJ2-5|-
TGTGCCAGCAGTTTATATACGGGAGTAGAGACCCAGTACTTC
CASSLYTGVETQYF
>TRBD2|TRBV7-9|TRBJ2-4|-
TGTGCCAGCAGCTTAGTAGCGGGGGGAAACCTAGCCAAAAACATTCAGTACTTC
CASSLVAGGNLAKNIQYF
>TRBD2|TRBV5-5|TRBJ2-2|-
TGTGCCAGCAGCTTGGCCGTCCTAGCGGGAGCGAACACCGGGGAGCTGTTTTTT
CASSLAVLAGANTGELFF
>TRBD2|TRBV28|TRBJ2-5|once
TGTGCCACGGGAGGGTGGGAGACCCAGTACTTC
CATGGWETQYF
>-|TRBV10-2|TRBJ2-3|-
TGCGCCAGCAGTGAGAGGACCAGCACAGATACGCAGTATTTT
CASSERTSTDTQYF
>-|TRBV27|TRBJ2-5|few
TGTGCCAGCAGTTTATATCTCGGAGGGACACCTCCATGGGAGACCCAGTACTTC
CASSLYLGGTPPWETQYF